This TCR beta chain originates from a study of graft-versus-host responses after intestinal transplantation. Study details: Multivisceral, liver-intestinal, or isolated intestinal grafts went to recipients. Uniformly, recipients were administered anti-thymocyte globulin induction with subsequent tacrolimus and steroids for approximately 3 years. Study-wide findings and caveats: Researchers found GvH clones in recipient marrow, and some showed up first in ileum or blood. Patients who carried graft-donor T cell macrochimerism also had high graft-versus-host to host-versus-graft clonal ratios in their allografts.

The CDR3 runs 14 residues. Germline CDR1 reads SGHRS; CDR2 reads YFSETQ. V trimming: 9 bases; J trimming: 5 bases; junction bases outside the gene matches: 11. This clone came up once. Its antigen is not identified. Libraries were prepared by immunoSEQ multiplex PCR; TCRdb keeps only in-frame clonotypes and omits some of them. The sample carries about 47,000 clones, just under 95% recorded once. The material was PBMCs, obtained around 27 months after a first intestinal transplant, on the day of a second. The chain couples TRBV5-1 to TRBJ2-3, with 8 bases matching TRBD1. This receptor was taken from a human patient who received an intestinal transplant, so some T cells may come from the graft donor. CDR3 in DNA: TGCGCCATCTCACAGGGGGACGCGGGAGATACGCAGTATTTT. It specifies CAISQGDAGDTQYF.